These 17 T cell receptor beta chains share one sample of origin, sequenced in a study of T cell changes during pregnancy in multiple sclerosis. TCRdb's copy holds only in-frame clones and misses some; the assay was immunoSEQ multiplex PCR. Of about 100,000 clones listed, over 80% are singletons. The sample was peripheral blood, taken after pregnancy. The receptors were gathered from a female donor with multiple sclerosis, enrolled in a pregnancy study.

The chain recombines TRBV19 with TRBJ2-2; possible D gene TRBD1, 7 bases. CDR3 size: 14 residues. Trimming pared 1 base from V and 6 bases from J, leaving 9 bases between. Germline V CDR1 and CDR2: LNHDA, SQIVND (reference sequence). CDR3 bases: TGTGCCAGTAGTATAGCAGGGGGGCCCGGGGAGCTGTTTTTT. It codes for CASSIAGGPGELFF.

The chain is built from TRBV18 and TRBJ2-7; tentatively, D is TRBD2 (6 bases). From germline, CDR1 is KGHSH and CDR2 LQKENI. The V end lost 2 bases, the J end lost 3 bases, and 8 bases lay between the germline ends. The CDR3 covers 13 residues. This CDR3 reads CASSPSGSYEQYF. The CDR3 DNA follows: TGTGCCAGCTCACCATCCGGGAGCTACGAGCAGTACTTC.

The chain links TRBV19 to TRBJ1-2, with D uncertain. V gave up 6 bases and J gave up 4 bases, with 12 bases separating them. The CDR3 spans 13 residues. The V gene's germline CDR1 is LNHDA and CDR2 SQIVND (reference sequence). CDR3 protein: CASSPRNGYGYTF. The DNA of the CDR3 is TGTGCCAGTAGCCCCAGGAACGGCTATGGCTACACCTTC.

The chain uses TRBV30 and TRBJ2-7; D may be TRBD2 (6 bases). V lost 4 bases and J 0 bases, leaving 13 bases between the germline ends. Germline lookup yields CDR1 GTSNPN and CDR2 SVGIG (reference sequence). There are 14 residues in the CDR3. CDR3 sequence (DNA): TGTGCCTGGAATGGGGACTTCCTCTCCTACGAGCAGTACTTC. Its protein is CAWNGDFLSYEQYF.

The chain is built from TRBV18 and TRBJ2-1; TRBD1 is a possible D gene (5 bases). The CDR3 runs 15 residues. Germline lookup yields CDR1 KGHSH and CDR2 LQKENI. Trimming took off 3 bases at V and 6 bases at J, with 15 bases between the two ends. The CDR3 reads CASSPPSVQGNEQFF. DNA for the CDR3: TGTGCCAGCTCACCTCCCTCGGTCCAGGGCAATGAGCAGTTCTTC.

The chain is built from TRBV19 and TRBJ1-4; D remains unclear. Germline V gives CDR1 LNHDA, CDR2 SQIVND (reference sequence). Trimming cost V 5 bases and J 0 bases, with 10 bases left between them. This CDR3 has 15 amino acids. In DNA, the CDR3 is TGTGCCAGTAGTGGCGGGTCCGCAACTAATGAAAAACTGTTTTTT. Translating it yields CASSGGSATNEKLFF.

J is TRBJ2-1 and V is TRBV19; TRBD1 matches at 8 bases. The junction had 7 bases not matched to a gene; V was cut back by 6 bases and J by 6 bases. Germline V lookup: CDR1 LNHDA, CDR2 SQIVND (reference sequence). The CDR3 totals 14 residues. CDR3 residues: CASRFGQGSNEQFF. DNA of the CDR3: TGTGCCAGTAGGTTCGGACAGGGTTCCAATGAGCAGTTCTTC.

The gene calls are TRBV28 and TRBJ1-3; D call uncertain. Per germline, CDR1 MDHEN and CDR2 SYDVKM. The V gene lost 4 bases and the J gene lost 7 bases, with 23 bases spanning the gap. CDR3 length: 17 residues. CDR3 in amino acids: CASSSPGGGLWSNTIYF. The CDR3, as DNA: TGTGCCAGCAGTTCGCCGGGAGGAGGTCTCTGGAGCAACACCATATATTTT. Supplemented by reference TRBV28 and TRBJ1-3, the full variable domain reads DVKVTQSSRYLVKRTGEKVFLECVQDMDHENMFWYRQDPGLGLRLIYFSYDVKMKEKGDIPEGYSVSREKKERFSLILESASTNQTSMYLCASSSPGGGLWSNTIYFGEGSWLTVV.

This clone was seen more than once but under ten times. This chain joins TRBV30 and TRBJ1-2; 8 nucleotides match TRBD1. Germline CDR1 GTSNPN, CDR2 SVGIG (reference sequence). The CDR3 covers 12 residues. V lost 4 bases, J lost 8 bases, and 6 bases stayed unmatched. This CDR3 reads CAWTGGVWGYTF. CDR3 DNA: TGTGCCTGGACAGGGGGCGTGTGGGGCTACACCTTC.

The chain couples TRBV19 to TRBJ1-1; the D gene is possibly TRBD1 (6 bases). Germline V gene sequence: CDR1 LNHDA, CDR2 SQIVND (reference sequence). This CDR3 has 15 residues. The V end was cut by 7 bases, the J end by 2 bases, with 17 bases between. The DNA for the CDR3 is TGTGCCAGTAACCCCGGGACACCCATTAACACTGAAGCTTTCTTT. This sequence encodes CASNPGTPINTEAFF.

This chain uses TRBV6-6 with TRBJ1-2, with unresolved D. V gave up 7 bases and J gave up 4 bases, with 13 bases separating them. Germline assignment: CDR1 MNHNY and CDR2 SVGAGI (reference sequence). CDR3 length: 13 amino acids. The CDR3 DNA reads TGTGCCAGCACCCCTGAGTCGGGCTATGGCTACACCTTC. It encodes CASTPESGYGYTF.

The chain joins TRBV28 to TRBJ2-7; 10 bases line up with TRBD2. The germline CDR1 and CDR2 sequences are MDHEN and SYDVKM. The CDR3 is 14 residues long. Unmatched junction bases numbered 8, after V lost 6 bases and J lost 6 bases. The CDR3 loop is CASRGLARDSEQYF. The CDR3 DNA is TGTGCCAGCAGGGGACTAGCGAGAGACTCCGAGCAGTACTTC.

The rearrangement joins TRBV28 to TRBJ1-4; the D gene is possibly TRBD1 (6 bases). The CDR3 consists of 15 residues. Trimming took 2 bases from V and 5 from J, leaving 12 bases between them. The V gene's germline CDR1 is MDHEN and CDR2 SYDVKM. DNA of the CDR3: TGTGCCAGCAGTTTAGTGCAGGGGTTAAATGAAAAACTGTTTTTT. Its protein is CASSLVQGLNEKLFF. Looking up the rest from reference TRBV28 and TRBJ1-4 gives the full variable domain: DVKVTQSSRYLVKRTGEKVFLECVQDMDHENMFWYRQDPGLGLRLIYFSYDVKMKEKGDIPEGYSVSREKKERFSLILESASTNQTSMYLCASSLVQGLNEKLFFGSGTQLSVL.

The chain joins TRBV9 to TRBJ2-3; D gene ambiguous. The length of the CDR3 is 15 residues. Germline V CDR1 and CDR2: SGDLS, YYNGEE. V was clipped by 0 bases and J by 2 bases, with 10 bases between them. The CDR3, as DNA: TGTGCCAGCAGCGTAGATCCGGTTACCACAGATACGCAGTATTTT. This codes for CASSVDPVTTDTQYF.

The CDR3 bases are TGTGCCAGCAGCGTCAGGATTAACAATGAGCAGTTCTTC. Its protein product is CASSVRINNEQFF. The chain is built from TRBV9 and TRBJ2-1; D remains ambiguous. The CDR3 spans 13 residues. Germline CDR1 and CDR2: SGDLS and YYNGEE. Trimming took off 2 bases at V and 5 bases at J, with 8 bases between the two ends. Complete variable domain (other parts from reference TRBV9 and TRBJ2-1): DSGVTQTPKHLITATGQRVTLRCSPRSGDLSVYWYQQSLDQGLQFLIQYYNGEERAKGNILERFSAQQFPDLHSELNLSSLELGDSALYFCASSVRINNEQFFGPGTRLTVL.

The chain is built from TRBV7-8 and TRBJ2-7; D call uncertain. V was clipped by 3 bases and J by 1 base, with 4 bases between them. The germline gives CDR1 SGHVS, CDR2 FQNEAQ. The CDR3 covers 12 residues. For the CDR3, the DNA is TGTGCCAGCAGCTTTTCGTCCTACGAGCAGTACTTC. Protein: CASSFSSYEQYF.

This chain links TRBV7-9 with TRBJ2-7; TRBD1 agrees at 7 bases. CDR1 and CDR2 (germline): SEHNR, FQNEAQ (reference sequence). The junction had 5 bases not matched to a gene; V was cut back by 5 bases and J by 1 base. This CDR3 is 14 amino acids long. The CDR3 is CASSQTGFSYEQYF. Here the CDR3 DNA reads TGTGCCAGCAGCCAGACAGGGTTTTCCTACGAGCAGTACTTC. Using reference TRBV7-9 and TRBJ2-7 for the parts outside the CDR3, the full variable domain is DTGVSQNPRHKITKRGQNVTFRCDPISEHNRLYWYRQTLGQGPEFLTYFQNEAQLEKSRLLSDRFSAERPKGSFSTLEIQRTEQGDSAMYLCASSQTGFSYEQYFGPGTRLTVT.